This T cell receptor (beta chain) was sequenced in a study of PD-1 blockade in classical Hodgkin lymphoma (dated by TCRdb to 2020 to 2021). Notes on the research overall: Nivolumab dosing was 3 mg/kg intravenously every 2 weeks, continuing until either disease progression or unacceptable toxicity. The study used TCR beta sequencing and CyTOF to define a peripheral blood immune signature of response to PD-1 blockade in classical Hodgkin lymphoma. The investigation overall reported the following: Diversity was lower in patients who began nivolumab less than 1 year after ASCT, so these patients were left out of later analyses to avoid confounding by immune reconstitution. Trial patients with a complete response had baseline diversity similar to that of newly diagnosed patients, while partial responders and progressors had significantly lower diversity. By C4D1, a significant rise was seen in CD4+ TCR diversity but not in CD8+ TCR diversity (p=0.0027 vs p=0.16), and the rise was most apparent among complete responders (p=0.02). The study was limited to a single clinical trial cohort, and causes of repertoire differences, possibly disease activity or prior therapy, remained undefined. Baseline TCR diversity was reported to be lower in newly diagnosed patients than in healthy donors and to be lower still in relapsed/refractory patients.

The Qiagen DNeasy kit was used to extract genomic DNA from unsorted PBMCs and from the negatively selected CD4+ and CD8+ fractions. TCR beta CDR3 regions were subjected to amplification by immunoSEQ multiplex PCR with primers that anneal to V and J segments. A synthetic immune receptor repertoire was used to minimize amplification bias, and any residual bias was removed computationally once sequencing was done. Per the source publication's procedure: Custom Python scripts were used to quantify repertoire diversity as the Shannon entropy index. Unsorted, CD4+ and CD8+ repertoires were examined separately, except in combined analyses, for which CD4+ and CD8+ sequences were merged in silico. A clone counted as expanded when the clone's frequency after treatment rose at least 2-fold relative to C1D1, and clones undetected at baseline were given a pseudocount of 0.5. Clones with 0 or 1 copy at C1D1 were defined as singleton clones, while clones with 2 or more copies were defined as non-singleton clones. Clones expanded in unsorted samples were labelled as CD4+, CD8+ or unknown by matching protein sequences in sorted samples from the same patient. Wilcoxon tests were applied to paired samples to test diversity changes from C1D1 to C4D1. This is the immuneACCESS table as TCRdb keeps it, with only in-frame sequences that have V and J called. A part of the clones is gone; compared with another copy, unresolved V genes explain less than half, and the rest is unexplained. D and trimming come from the DNA, and the V and J calls and clone size come from that table. The sample yields around 96,000 clones; roughly 88% were counted once. 10% to 15% of the sample is taken by the ten largest.

This clone was counted once. The target of this receptor is not known. Per-base qualities were not stored, and no clone one base away is much larger. From the germline V gene (reference sequence), CDR1 is SGHNT and CDR2 is YYREEE. The germline ends are 8 bases apart after V is trimmed by 3 bases and J by 1 base. The CDR3, cysteine through phenylalanine, is 14 amino acids long. Just CDR3 DNA is preserved here, 42 bases in frame from base 1. The time point label corresponds to: cycle 1 day 1 (C1D1), immediately before nivolumab initiation. Every trial patient had relapsed after autologous stem cell transplantation, and cohorts A, B and C differed in prior brentuximab vedotin exposure. The trial cohort was composed of 56 patients with relapsed/refractory classical Hodgkin lymphoma, for whom complete response, partial response or progressive disease was recorded as best overall response. Single-agent nivolumab was administered to trial patients in the multi-cohort phase II CheckMate 205 trial. Best overall response was determined by an independent review committee according to the 2007 International Working Group response criteria. Trial PBMCs were collected just before the start of nivolumab (C1D1) and during therapy at cycle 2 day 1 and cycle 4 day 1. Peripheral blood was collected in 8 mL Vacutainer Cell Preparation Tubes, from which PBMCs were isolated by centrifugation and then cryopreserved.

The chain was built from TRBV5-4 and TRBJ1-5; the D gene is possibly TRBD1, with 5 bases matching. The sequenced sample was peripheral blood mononuclear cells (PBMCs), obtained at baseline. This clonotype originated in a human donor with classical Hodgkin lymphoma. The CDR3 is CASSSRDSNQPQHF. The DNA is TGTGCCAGCAGCTCCCGGGACAGCAATCAGCCCCAGCATTTT.